Below, 9 T cell receptor beta chains from the same sample are listed, as sequenced in a study of blood T cell repertoires in COVID-19. The data were produced by immunoSEQ multiplex PCR, yet TCRdb's version contains in-frame clones alone and is incomplete. The table lists approximately 160,000 clones, 80% of them singletons. Sequencing was carried out using PBMCs or T cells enriched from blood (not recorded which). The receptor set was obtained from a middle-aged man who had recovered from COVID-19.

This chain links TRBV10-2 with TRBJ1-1; 7 nucleotides align to TRBD1. V shed 5 bases, J shed 6 bases, and the junction held 3 bases outside the gene matches. The germline V gene has CDR1 WSHSY and CDR2 SAAADI. This CDR3 has 12 amino acids. In DNA form, the CDR3 reads TGCGCCAGCAGTAGCACAGGGGCTGAAGCTTTCTTT. Protein: CASSSTGAEAFF.

The chain couples TRBV7-2 to TRBJ2-1; 8 positions agree with TRBD1. The ends lost 5 bases at V and 12 bases at J; junction bases unmatched: 18. The length of the CDR3 is 16 residues. Per germline, CDR1 SGHTA and CDR2 FQGNSA. The CDR3 protein is CASSLRQGQGAGRQFF. In DNA, the CDR3 is TGTGCCAGCAGCCTCCGACAGGGGCAAGGAGCGGGCCGGCAGTTCTTC.

V and J are TRBV15 and TRBJ2-5; tentatively, D is TRBD2 (6 bases). Germline V gene sequence: CDR1 LNHNV, CDR2 YYDKDF (reference sequence). CDR3 length equals 15 residues. V was trimmed by 0 bases and J by 4 bases, leaving 12 bases between them. CDR3 DNA: TGTGCCACCAGCAGAGAGCTGCGGGGCGGAGAGACCCAGTACTTC. Its translation: CATSRELRGGETQYF. The complete variable domain, with remaining parts taken from reference TRBV15 and TRBJ2-5, reads DAMVIQNPRYQVTQFGKPVTLSCSQTLNHNVMYWYQQKSSQAPKLLFHYYDKDFNNEADTPDNFQSRRPNTSFCFLDIRSPGLGDTAMYLCATSRELRGGETQYFGPGTRLLVL.

The V gene is TRBV10-2, the J gene TRBJ2-6, with 8 nucleotides matching TRBD1. CDR1 and CDR2 from the germline V gene are WSHSY and SAAADI. The length of the CDR3 is 15 residues. Germline trimming cut 6 bases from V and 3 bases from J; bases unmatched to any gene: 4. This CDR3 is CASSPGGGGANVLTF. The DNA of the CDR3 is TGCGCCAGCAGCCCAGGGGGCGGTGGGGCCAACGTCCTGACTTTC.

The genes are TRBV4-1 and TRBJ2-7; 13 bases are shared with TRBD2. V lost 0 bases and J lost 2; bases outside the gene matches: 13. Germline lookup yields CDR1 MGHRA and CDR2 YSYEKL. The CDR3 loop spans 20 amino acids. For the CDR3, the DNA is TGCGCCAGCAGCCAAGAGGCCGGGGAACTAGCGGGGGGGCTCACCTACGAGCAGTACGTC. Its translation is CASSQEAGELAGGLTYEQYV.

The chain is built from TRBV6-2 or TRBV6-3 and TRBJ1-2; 7 bases map to TRBD1. The V gene end was trimmed by 5 bases and the J gene end by 6 bases; junction bases not matched to a gene: 6. The CDR3 length is 13 residues. The germline gives CDR1 MNHEY, CDR2 SVGEGT. This chain's CDR3 is CASSTRGSDGYTF. The CDR3 DNA reads as TGTGCCAGCAGTACCAGGGGGTCGGATGGCTACACCTTC.

This chain links TRBV19 with TRBJ1-2; TRBD1 aligns across 7 bases. V dropped 5 bases and J dropped 6; count of bases not matched to a gene: 15. CDR3 length equals 16 residues. Germline V gene sequence: CDR1 LNHDA, CDR2 SQIVND (reference sequence). The CDR3 here is CASSSQGTTQTHGYTF. The CDR3, as DNA: TGTGCCAGTAGTTCACAGGGGACAACTCAAACGCATGGCTACACCTTC.

The chain combines TRBV25-1 with TRBJ1-1, with a tentative D call TRBD1 (6 bases). With 8 bases removed from V and 7 bases from J, the gap between germline ends came to 11 bases. The CDR3 runs to 11 residues. CDR1 and CDR2 from the germline V gene are MGHDK and SYGVNS. This CDR3 is CASGGALEAFF. Written as DNA, the CDR3 is TGTGCCAGCGGGGGGGCCCTTGAAGCTTTCTTT.

For the CDR3, the DNA is TGTGCCAGCAGGACAGCGGCCCTCGGGGGTGAAAAACTGTTTTTT. It codes for CASRTAALGGEKLFF. The chain combines TRBV6-5 with TRBJ1-4, with D perhaps TRBD1 (5 bases). This CDR3 has 15 residues. CDR1 and CDR2 from the germline V gene are MNHEY and SVGAGI. Trimming removed 6 bases from V and 7 bases from J, with 18 bases in between.